A single sample gave rise to the 20 T cell receptor beta chains below, sequenced in a study of tumor-infiltrating lymphocytes in primary liver carcinoma. cDNA specific to TCR beta was made from 450 to 650 ng of total RNA, with a constant-region primer employed for priming. TCR beta libraries came from three nested multiplex PCR rounds using slightly modified ARM-PCR. Forward primers for TRBV1-TRBV30 and a C-beta reverse primer served the first two PCR rounds, at around 9 cycles each. TCRdb used MiXCR to reprocess the multiplex PCR reads, holding one entry per CDR3 protein. The data hold about 330,000 distinct CDR3 sequences, with approximately 64% observed a single time. Both blood RNA, taken from unsorted whole blood, and germline DNA were extracted. The sequenced material came from peripheral blood. The receptors derive from a man aged 35 to 55 with primary liver carcinoma and hepatitis B virus infection.

Notes on this clonotype: A much larger clone differs by one base, so this may be a read error. The chain carries TRBV6-1 and TRBJ1-1; D is ambiguous. The length of the CDR3 is 13 residues. Germline V gene sequence: CDR1 MNHNS, CDR2 SASEGT. In DNA form, the CDR3 reads TGTACCAGCAGTGAACACAGCCGCTTTGAAGCTTTCTTT. It encodes CTSSEHSRFEAFF.

For this clonotype: This may be a read error, as it is one base from a much larger clone. The conserved final phenylalanine or tryptophan is absent from the CDR3, which likely points to a read error. The rearrangement uses TRBV4-3 and TRBJ2-7, with 7 bases identical to TRBD1. The germline CDR1 and CDR2 sequences are LGHNA and YSLEER. There are 14 residues in the CDR3. V was clipped by 3 bases and J by 2 bases; unmatched bases: 4. The CDR3 nucleotides are TGCGCCAGCAGCCAGATGACAGGGACCTACGAGCAGTACCTC. The encoded protein is CASSQMTGTYEQYL.

Regarding this clonotype: This sequence may be a read error, since a much larger clone differs from it by one base. This chain connects TRBV10-2 to TRBJ2-7, with D perhaps being TRBD1 or TRBD2 (5 bases each). V lost 3 bases and J 5 bases, leaving 14 bases between the germline ends. Germline V lookup: CDR1 WSHSY, CDR2 SAAADI. This CDR3 spans 14 amino acids. DNA of the CDR3: TGCGCCAGCAGTGATGAGGGGTCGTCCCACGAGCAGTACTTC. This translates into CASSDEGSSHEQYF.

The V call is TRBV6-2 or TRBV6-3, the J call TRBJ2-1, with TRBD2 matching 10 bases. V was clipped by 6 bases and J by 16 bases; unmatched bases: 15. The CDR3 sequence is 14 residues long. Germline CDR1 MNHEY, CDR2 SVGEGT. CDR3 amino acids: CASRTSGLSNERFF. CDR3 bases: TGTGCCAGCAGGACTAGCGGGCTGAGCAATGAGCGCTTCTTC.

This clonotype was counted a single time. An end of the junction does not agree with germline; a read error may underlie this. The chain joins TRBV4-1 to TRBJ1-1; 9 nucleotides align to TRBD1. CDR1 MGHRA and CDR2 YSYEKL come from the germline V gene. The CDR3 extends over 15 amino acids. CDR3 nucleotides: TGCGCCAGGAGCCGAGACAGGGGGAGGTCCACTGAAGCTTTCTTT. The encoded protein is CARSRDRGRSTEAFF.

This chain connects TRBV5-1 to TRBJ1-1, with D unclear. Trimming removed 0 bases from V and 0 bases from J, with 12 bases in between. Per germline, CDR1 SGHRS and CDR2 YFSETQ. The CDR3 is made up of 16 amino acids. Here the CDR3 reads CASSLVGRLMNTEAFF. The CDR3 DNA reads TGCGCCAGCAGCTTGGTAGGGCGACTGATGAACACTGAAGCTTTCTTT.

With regard to this clonotype: At one end the junction does not follow the germline gene, possibly because of a read error. V is TRBV4-2 and J is TRBJ1-2, with no clear D. The CDR3 sequence is 14 residues long. CDR1 LGHNA and CDR2 YNFKEQ come from the germline V gene. Here the CDR3 DNA reads TGTACCAGCAGCCTAACGGGAACGAACTATGGCTACACCTTC. This codes for CTSSLTGTNYGYTF.

On this clonotype itself: A read error may produce the germline difference seen at one junction end. This rearrangement joins TRBV5-1 to TRBJ2-3; D tentatively reads TRBD1 or TRBD2 (5 bases each). Looked up from germline, CDR1 is SGHRS and CDR2 is YFSETQ. The CDR3 runs 14 residues. CDR3 nucleotides: TGCGCCAACAGCCCTGGGGGTAGCGCAGATACGCAGTATTTT. Its translation is CANSPGGSADTQYF.

This clonotype was seen many times. The rearrangement joins TRBV4-1 to TRBJ2-7; 7 bases are shared with TRBD2. V was pared by 3 bases and J by 0 bases, with 5 bases of the junction left unmatched. The CDR3 is 15 residues long. Germline V CDR1 and CDR2: MGHRA, YSYEKL. The CDR3 spells CASSQRSGSSYEQYF. CDR3 coding DNA: TGCGCCAGCAGCCAGCGTAGCGGGTCCTCCTACGAGCAGTACTTC.

The chain uses TRBV24-1 and TRBJ1-1; 10 bases agree with TRBD1. Germline loops: CDR1 KGHDR, CDR2 SFDVKD. Unmatched junction bases numbered 7, after V lost 5 bases and J lost 5 bases. The CDR3 covers 15 residues. The CDR3 sequence is CATSVGTGEGTEAFF. CDR3 in DNA: TGTGCCACCAGTGTGGGGACAGGGGAAGGTACTGAAGCTTTCTTT.

The gene calls are TRBV5-1 and TRBJ2-7, with 13 bases matching TRBD2. The trim removed 1 base at V and 2 bases at J, leaving 9 bases unmatched. The CDR3 has 18 amino acids. Looked up from germline, CDR1 is SGHRS and CDR2 is YFSETQ. In DNA, the CDR3 is TGCGCCAGCAGCTTGATGGGAGGACTAGCGGGAGTTACCTACGAGCAGTACTTC. Its translation: CASSLMGGLAGVTYEQYF.

The chain recombines TRBV5-8 with TRBJ2-1, with TRBD2 identical over 11 bases. J gave up 9 bases and V 4 bases, and 9 bases lay outside the gene matches. CDR3 length: 15 residues. Germline V lookup: CDR1 SGHTS, CDR2 YDEGEE. The CDR3 reads CASSQSGLAEIEQFF. The CDR3 coding sequence is TGTGCCAGCAGCCAATCGGGACTAGCGGAAATTGAGCAGTTCTTC.

This clonotype was counted many times. The genes are TRBV29-1 and TRBJ1-1, with D uncertain. The V and J ends lost 8 bases and 1 base respectively, with 11 bases between them. Per germline, CDR1 SQVTM and CDR2 ANQGSEA. The CDR3 consists of 12 residues. CDR3 DNA: TGCAGCATGAGGGTTGGGAACACTGAAGCTTTCTTT. It encodes CSMRVGNTEAFF.

The rearrangement uses TRBV12-3 or TRBV12-4 and TRBJ2-7; D is unresolved. The CDR3 is made up of 11 amino acids. With 6 bases removed from V and 7 bases from J, the gap between germline ends came to 10 bases. CDR3 sequence: CASRNYNEQYF. Here the CDR3 DNA reads TGTGCCAGCAGGAACTATAATGAGCAGTACTTC.

A word on this clonotype: A much larger clonotype is one base distant, so this may be a read error. J is TRBJ1-5 and V is TRBV4-3, with D unclear. Germline V gene sequence: CDR1 LGHNA, CDR2 YSLEER. Trimming pared 2 bases from V and 9 bases from J, leaving 17 bases between. The CDR3 is made up of 15 amino acids. CDR3 in amino acids: CASSQNYSKGSPQHF. The CDR3 region has the DNA TGCGCCAGCAGCCAAAATTATTCCAAGGGATCGCCCCAGCATTTT.

Note on this clonotype: With a much larger clone just one base away, this may be a read error. The chain recombines TRBV4-2 with TRBJ2-1, with D possibly matching TRBD2 (7 bases). The CDR3 has 13 amino acids. Deletions cut 6 bases from V and 15 bases from J, with 21 bases between. Germline-derived CDR1 and CDR2 are LGHNA and YNFKEQ. The CDR3 coding sequence is TGTGCCAGCAGAGGGGGGGGGATGGATGGTCGGTTCTTC. Residues: CASRGGGMDGRFF.

This clonotype was detected a few times. This sequence may be a read error, since a much larger clone differs from it by one base. CDR3 loop: CASSQDGARIIGQYF. Here the CDR3 DNA reads TGCGCCAGCAGCCAAGACGGGGCTAGAATCATCGGGCAGTACTTC. The rearrangement uses TRBV4-1 and TRBJ2-7; the D call may be TRBD1 or TRBD2 (5 bases each). CDR3 length: 15 residues. CDR1 is MGHRA, CDR2 YSYEKL, per germline. V lost 0 bases, J lost 9 bases, and 18 bases lay in between.

J is TRBJ1-2 and V is TRBV28; the D gene is possibly TRBD1 (6 bases). The CDR3 has 18 residues. V lost 3 bases, J lost 8 bases, and 28 bases lay in between. Per germline, CDR1 MDHEN and CDR2 SYDVKM. This CDR3 reads CASSFVDIFGRGEEGYTF. The CDR3 DNA is TGTGCCAGCAGTTTTGTTGATATTTTTGGCAGGGGAGAGGAAGGCTACACCTTC.

CDR3 region: CASRREGDQFF. The CDR3 DNA follows: TGCGCCAGCAGAAGGGAAGGCGATCAGTTCTTC. The J gene is TRBJ2-1, the V gene TRBV5-1; D gene uncertain. The CDR3 totals 11 residues. The V gene's germline CDR1 is SGHRS and CDR2 YFSETQ. The V end lost 5 bases, the J end lost 13 bases, and 13 bases lay between the germline ends.

Concerning this clonotype itself: The junction differs from germline at one of its ends, possibly a read error. The chain uses TRBV11-2 and TRBJ2-3, with unresolved D. The germline CDR1 and CDR2 sequences are SGHAT and FQNNGV. This CDR3 comprises 14 residues. For the CDR3, the DNA is TGTGTCAGCAGTCCACGGGCGTCGGCAGATACGCAGTATTTT. Its protein product is CVSSPRASADTQYF.